The source of this T cell receptor beta chain is a study of T cells in Graves' hyperthyroidism and ophthalmopathy. Study-wide findings and caveats: Peripheral blood also featured most of the thyroid clonotypes expanded above 0.001.

Authors of the study amplified TCR beta CDR3 regions from RNA transcripts. A first-round RT-PCR of the TCR CDR3 used the HTBI primer set. TCRdb analysed the multiplex PCR reads with MiXCR anew, one entry per CDR3 protein. The repertoire holds around 420,000 distinct CDR3 sequences, approximately 15% seen once, with approximately 5.8% in the top ten. This clonotype has ten or more counts. What it recognizes is unknown. The CDR3 has 12 residues. V lost 5 bases to trimming and J lost 14 bases, with 16 bases between them. Germline V gives CDR1 MDHEN, CDR2 SYDVKM. Exclusion of a patient resulted from uncontrolled infection, other autoimmune disease, pregnancy or lactation.

The sequenced material came from blood. V is TRBV28 and J is TRBJ2-1; D might be TRBD2 (5 bases). The source is a young woman with Graves' hyperthyroidism. CDR3 in amino acids: CASSERRRGEFF. DNA for the CDR3: TGTGCCAGCAGTGAACGCAGACGGGGTGAGTTCTTC.